This T cell receptor (beta chain) was identified during a study of cytomegalovirus exposure and HLA in healthy donors. The PCR used 60 Vbeta and 13 Jbeta primers. The protocol was immunoSEQ multiplex PCR, while the TCRdb copy is restricted to in-frame clones and leaves out a portion. The data hold about 190,000 clones, with 81% observed a single time. CDR1 and CDR2 from the germline V gene are SQVTM and ANQGSEA. The CDR3 totals 13 residues. V shed 4 bases and J shed 1 base, with 10 bases lying between them. Overall study findings and caveats: The authors later found HLA-associated TCR beta chains more clonally expanded than equally common others. About 87% or about 30% of the time was how often most TCR beta V segments were productive, according to an earlier analysis.

Concerning this clone: Its target is not known.

The clonotype was recovered from a man aged 45-65 years in good health and CMV-seronegative. The chain uses TRBV29-1 and TRBJ1-1; D is undetermined. Source material: PBMCs. The CDR3 nucleotides are TGCAGCGTTGGGGCGGGGTCGAACACTGAAGCTTTCTTT. Amino acid sequence: CSVGAGSNTEAFF.